These 5 T cell receptor beta chains were all obtained from the same sample, sequenced in a study of a mutant IDH1 vaccine in newly diagnosed glioma. These receptors lack a known antigen. The time point is: week 23, last vaccination. Every single dose of the vaccine, 300 ug of mutant IDH1 20-mer peptide, came with topical imiquimod. The method was immunoSEQ multiplex PCR; TCRdb's version includes in-frame clones alone and lacks a portion of them. This sample has around 9,800 clones, with more than 70% found just once. The sample here was PBMCs, taken from a glioma patient whose treatment included an IDH1 peptide vaccine. These TCRs come from a woman in her thirties or forties with glioma. Some clones in this sample may be carry-over from other donors' samples.

The chain couples TRBV6-5 to TRBJ1-1; D might be TRBD1 (5 bases). The V gene's germline CDR1 is MNHEY and CDR2 SVGAGI. This CDR3 is 15 amino acids long. Trimming removed 0 bases from V and 1 base from J, with 9 bases in between. DNA of the CDR3: TGTGCCAGCAGTTACTCGATAGGGACGAACACTGAAGCTTTCTTT. Amino acids: CASSYSIGTNTEAFF.

The chain combines TRBV7-3 with TRBJ1-1; D perhaps matches TRBD1 (6 bases). Germline CDR1 is SGHTA and CDR2 is FQGTGA. Trimming pared 4 bases from V and 1 base from J, leaving 7 bases between. The CDR3 is 13 residues long. CDR3 coding DNA: TGTGCCAGCAGCTGGGGACAGAACACTGAAGCTTTCTTT. Residues: CASSWGQNTEAFF. Full variable domain (missing parts from reference TRBV7-3 and TRBJ1-1): GAGVSQTPSNKVTEKGKYVELRCDPISGHTALYWYRQSLGQGPEFLIYFQGTGAADDSGLPNDRFFAVRPEGSVSTLKIQRTERGDSAVYLCASSWGQNTEAFFGQGTRLTVV.

The chain combines TRBV2 with TRBJ2-1; no clear D. This CDR3 comprises 13 residues. Germline assignment: CDR1 SNHLY and CDR2 FYNNEI. V was clipped by 2 bases and J by 7 bases, with 9 bases between them. The CDR3 loop reads CASSESFRNEQFF. DNA of the CDR3: TGTGCCAGCAGTGAAAGCTTCCGGAATGAGCAGTTCTTC.

This chain joins TRBV27 and TRBJ1-2, with a possible D match to TRBD1 (6 bases). CDR1 MNHEY and CDR2 SMNVEV come from the germline V gene (reference sequence). Deletions cut 7 bases from V and 4 bases from J, with 25 bases between. The CDR3 is made up of 17 amino acids. In DNA form, the CDR3 reads TGTGCCAGCACATCCCGGCATACAGGGTCGAGTTTCTATGGCTACACCTTC. Protein sequence: CASTSRHTGSSFYGYTF.

The genes are TRBV19 and TRBJ1-5; TRBD1 might be the D (5 bases). Germline lookup yields CDR1 LNHDA and CDR2 SQIVND (reference sequence). This CDR3 contains 15 residues. V was clipped by 4 bases and J by 3 bases, with 13 bases between them. The CDR3 bases are TGTGCCAGTAGTAAGAGTCGACAGTACAATCAGCCCCAGCATTTT. Protein: CASSKSRQYNQPQHF.